This TCR beta chain was captured in a study of blood T cells in healthy people across ages. Between the trimmed V and J ends, which lost 5 bases and 5 bases, there was a span of 15 bases. Germline loops: CDR1 SGHTA, CDR2 FQGNSA. The CDR3 is 14 residues long. Through a sample-barcoded 5' primer and a J-beta primer mix, a second PCR was run for roughly 7 to 11 cycles. Via MiXCR, TCRdb re-called the 5' RACE reads, giving one row per CDR3 protein. The table includes around 620,000 distinct CDR3 sequences, 25% to 30% detected once. The V call is TRBV7-2, the J call TRBJ2-5; D may match TRBD1 or TRBD2 (5 bases each). The sequence derives from a woman aged 70-85 years in good health. Sequencing was carried out using blood. The CDR3 spells CASSTSQGGETQYF. CDR3 bases: TGTGCCAGCAGCACCTCCCAGGGCGGGGAGACCCAGTACTTC.